This paragraph reports one T cell receptor (beta chain). In germline, CDR1 is MDHEN, CDR2 SYDVKM. Trimming took 3 bases from V and 9 from J, leaving 3 bases between them. CDR3 size: 10 residues. Repertoires were generated with immunoSEQ multiplex PCR, while TCRdb's copy carries only in-frame clones and drops some. The repertoire consists of 6,000 or so clones, with about 70% occurring once and the leading ten covering 7.4%. The data were obtained in a study of tumor T cells in aggressive B-cell lymphoma. The sample comprised tumor tissue. The V call is TRBV28, the J call TRBJ2-1; D ambiguous. The sequence was obtained from an adult with diffuse large B cell lymphoma. The CDR3 DNA reads as TGTGCCAGCAGTTTCCGTGAGCAGTTCTTC. Translation gives CASSFREQFF. Supplemented by reference TRBV28 and TRBJ2-1, the full variable domain reads DVKVTQSSRYLVKRTGEKVFLECVQDMDHENMFWYRQDPGLGLRLIYFSYDVKMKEKGDIPEGYSVSREKKERFSLILESASTNQTSMYLCASSFREQFFGPGTRLTVL.